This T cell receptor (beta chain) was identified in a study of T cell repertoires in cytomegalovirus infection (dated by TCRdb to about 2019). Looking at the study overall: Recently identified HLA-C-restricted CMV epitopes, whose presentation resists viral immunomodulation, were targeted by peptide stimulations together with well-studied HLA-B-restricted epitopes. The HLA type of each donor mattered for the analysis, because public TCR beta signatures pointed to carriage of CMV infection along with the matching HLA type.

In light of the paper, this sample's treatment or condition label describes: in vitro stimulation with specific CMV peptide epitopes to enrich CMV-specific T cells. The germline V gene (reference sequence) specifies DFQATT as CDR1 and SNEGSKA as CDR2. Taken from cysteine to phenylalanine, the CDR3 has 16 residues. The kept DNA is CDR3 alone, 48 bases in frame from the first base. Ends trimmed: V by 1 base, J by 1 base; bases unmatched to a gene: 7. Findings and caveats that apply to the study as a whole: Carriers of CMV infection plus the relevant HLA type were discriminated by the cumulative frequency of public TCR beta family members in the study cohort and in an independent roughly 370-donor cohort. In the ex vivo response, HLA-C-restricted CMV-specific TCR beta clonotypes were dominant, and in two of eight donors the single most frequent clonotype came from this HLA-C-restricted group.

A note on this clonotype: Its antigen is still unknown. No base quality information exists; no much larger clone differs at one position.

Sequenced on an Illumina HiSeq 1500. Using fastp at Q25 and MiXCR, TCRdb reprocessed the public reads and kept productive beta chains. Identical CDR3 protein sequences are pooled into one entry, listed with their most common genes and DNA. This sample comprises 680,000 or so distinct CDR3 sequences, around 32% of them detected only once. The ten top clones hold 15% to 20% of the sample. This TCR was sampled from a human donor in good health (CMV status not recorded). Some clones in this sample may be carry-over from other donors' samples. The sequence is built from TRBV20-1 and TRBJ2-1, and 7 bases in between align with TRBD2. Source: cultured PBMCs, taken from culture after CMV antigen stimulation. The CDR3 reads CSARGGRLRSYNEQFF. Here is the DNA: TGCAGTGCTAGAGGCGGGAGACTGAGGTCCTACAATGAGCAGTTCTTC.